The present entry profiles one T cell receptor beta chain with its context. Terminally differentiated effector memory CD45RA+ cells were excluded by CCR7 positive selection of CD45RO-negative cells. This record comes from a study of shared clonotypes between healthy human individuals. The germline CDR1 and CDR2 sequences are MNHEY and SVGAGI. With V trimmed by 2 bases and J by 6 bases, 8 bases remained unmatched. This CDR3 spans 16 amino acids. Generated by immunoSEQ multiplex PCR, the TCRdb table keeps only in-frame clones and is missing some. Altogether over 2,000,000 clones are present, just over 90% being singletons, with the ten largest covering roughly 1.7%.

The genes are TRBV6-5 and TRBJ2-2; 8 bases agree with TRBD1. The source material was naive CD8+ T cells from PBMCs. This receptor was obtained from a man between 18 and 35 years old in good health. Some clones in this sample may be carry-over from other donors' samples. In DNA, the CDR3 is TGTGCCAGCAGTTACGGGACAGGCCCATGGGCCGGGGAGCTGTTTTTT. Protein sequence: CASSYGTGPWAGELFF.